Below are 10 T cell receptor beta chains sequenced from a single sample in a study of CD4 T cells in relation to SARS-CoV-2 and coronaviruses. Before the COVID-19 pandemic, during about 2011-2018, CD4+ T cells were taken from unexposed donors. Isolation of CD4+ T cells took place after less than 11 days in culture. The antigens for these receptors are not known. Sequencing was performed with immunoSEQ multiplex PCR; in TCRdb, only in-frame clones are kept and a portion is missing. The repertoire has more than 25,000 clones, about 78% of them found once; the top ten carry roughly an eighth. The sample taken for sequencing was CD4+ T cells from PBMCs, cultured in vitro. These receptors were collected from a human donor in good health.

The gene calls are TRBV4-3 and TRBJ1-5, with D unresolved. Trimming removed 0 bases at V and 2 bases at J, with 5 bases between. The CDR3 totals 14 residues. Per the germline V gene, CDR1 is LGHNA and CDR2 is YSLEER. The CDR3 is CASSQDFGNQPQHF. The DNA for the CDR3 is TGCGCCAGCAGCCAAGATTTCGGCAATCAGCCCCAGCATTTT.

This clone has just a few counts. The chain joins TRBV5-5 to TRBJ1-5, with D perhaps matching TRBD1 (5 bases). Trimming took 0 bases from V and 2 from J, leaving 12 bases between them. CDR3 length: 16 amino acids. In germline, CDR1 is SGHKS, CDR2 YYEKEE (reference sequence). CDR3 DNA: TGTGCCAGCAGCTTGGTAGTCGGGGGTGGCAATCAGCCCCAGCATTTT. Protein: CASSLVVGGGNQPQHF. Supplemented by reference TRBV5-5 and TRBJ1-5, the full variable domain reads DAGVTQSPTHLIKTRGQQVTLRCSPISGHKSVSWYQQVLGQGPQFIFQYYEKEERGRGNFPDRFSARQFPNYSSELNVNALLLGDSALYLCASSLVVGGGNQPQHFGDGTRLSIL.

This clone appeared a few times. CDR3 region: CASSQGQEHSPLHF. CDR3 DNA: TGTGCCAGCAGCCAAGGACAGGAGCATTCACCCCTCCACTTT. The chain combines TRBV3-1 (or the pseudogene TRBV3-2) with TRBJ1-6; D is possibly TRBD1 (6 bases). Germline values: CDR1 LGHDT, CDR2 YNNKEL (reference sequence). The CDR3 length is 14 residues. Trimming pared 1 base from V and 8 bases from J, leaving 9 bases between.

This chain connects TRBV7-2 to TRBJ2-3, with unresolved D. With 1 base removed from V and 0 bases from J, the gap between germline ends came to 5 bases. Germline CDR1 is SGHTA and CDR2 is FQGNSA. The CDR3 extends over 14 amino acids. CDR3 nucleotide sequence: TGTGCCAGCAGCTTAGGGACGAGCACAGATACGCAGTATTTT. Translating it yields CASSLGTSTDTQYF.

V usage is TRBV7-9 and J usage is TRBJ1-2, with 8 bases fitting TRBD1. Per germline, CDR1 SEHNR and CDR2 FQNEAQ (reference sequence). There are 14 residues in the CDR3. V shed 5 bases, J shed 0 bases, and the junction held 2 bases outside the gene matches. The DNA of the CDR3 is TGTGCCAGCAGCAGCAGGGGGCCTAACTATGGCTACACCTTC. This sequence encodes CASSSRGPNYGYTF.

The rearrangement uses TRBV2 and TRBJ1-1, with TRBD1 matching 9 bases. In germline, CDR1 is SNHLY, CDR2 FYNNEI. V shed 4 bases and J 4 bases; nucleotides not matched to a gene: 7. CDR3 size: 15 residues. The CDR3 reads CASSGWGQGSTEAFF. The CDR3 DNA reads TGTGCCAGCAGTGGTTGGGGACAGGGTAGCACTGAAGCTTTCTTT.

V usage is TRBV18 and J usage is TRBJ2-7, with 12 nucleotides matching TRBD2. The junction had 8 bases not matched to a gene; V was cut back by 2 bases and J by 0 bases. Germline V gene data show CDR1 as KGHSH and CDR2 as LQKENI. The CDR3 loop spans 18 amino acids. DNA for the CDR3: TGTGCCAGCTCACCAGACTTCCCTAGCGGGGGGGACTCCTACGAGCAGTACTTC. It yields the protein CASSPDFPSGGDSYEQYF.

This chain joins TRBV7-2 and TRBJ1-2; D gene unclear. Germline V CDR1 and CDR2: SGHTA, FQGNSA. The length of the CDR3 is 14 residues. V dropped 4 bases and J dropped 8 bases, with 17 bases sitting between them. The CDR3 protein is CASSSSSWTGGYTF. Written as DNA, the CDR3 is TGTGCCAGCAGCTCATCCTCCTGGACGGGGGGCTACACCTTC.

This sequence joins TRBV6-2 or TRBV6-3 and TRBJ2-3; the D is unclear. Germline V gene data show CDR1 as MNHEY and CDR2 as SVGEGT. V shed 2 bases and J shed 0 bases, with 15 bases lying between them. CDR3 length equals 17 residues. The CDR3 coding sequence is TGTGCCAGCAGTTACGAATTGGACGCCACTAGCACAGATACGCAGTATTTT. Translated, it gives CASSYELDATSTDTQYF.

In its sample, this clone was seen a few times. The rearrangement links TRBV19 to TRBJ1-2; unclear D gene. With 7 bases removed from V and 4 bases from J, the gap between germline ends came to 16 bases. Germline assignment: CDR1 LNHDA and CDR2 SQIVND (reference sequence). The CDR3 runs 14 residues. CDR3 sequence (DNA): TGTGCCAGTACGGACGGGCATCTCACCTATGGCTACACCTTC. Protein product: CASTDGHLTYGYTF.